The 18 T cell receptor beta chains in this list originate from one sample, sequenced in a study of tumor-infiltrating lymphocytes in primary liver carcinoma. Germline DNA was also extracted, with blood RNA taken from unsorted whole blood. Reverse transcription of 500 to 650 ng total RNA with a constant-region primer produced TCR beta cDNA. Libraries for TCR beta were built through three nested multiplex PCR rounds, which together made up a slightly modified ARM-PCR procedure. Rounds one and two of PCR, each of 10 cycles, were primed with TRBV1-TRBV30 forward primers and a C-beta reverse primer. TCRdb recomputed calls from the multiplex PCR reads with MiXCR, one row per CDR3 protein. The table lists a few hundred thousand distinct CDR3 sequences, roughly 60% of them singletons. Sequencing used peripheral blood. The receptors derive from a woman younger than 45 with primary liver carcinoma and hepatitis B virus infection.

Remarks on this clonotype: A junction end diverges from the germline sequence, so it may reflect a read error. V and J are TRBV5-4 and TRBJ2-1; tentative D call: TRBD2 (6 bases). The CDR3 is 14 residues long. Germline V lookup: CDR1 SGHNT, CDR2 YYREEE (reference sequence). For the CDR3, the DNA is TGTGTCAGCAGCTTGGTTGCGACTAGAGACGAGCAGTTCTTC. Translated, it gives CVSSLVATRDEQFF.

This clonotype was counted many times. The genes are TRBV29-1 and TRBJ2-5, with 11 nucleotides matching TRBD2. Germline CDR1 SQVTM, CDR2 ANQGSEA. The V and J ends lost 7 bases and 2 bases, in that order; junction bases with no gene match: 9. The CDR3 runs 15 residues. Here the CDR3 DNA reads TGCAGCGCCCCCCCTAGCGGGAGGAAACAAGAGACCCAGTACTTC. Translation gives CSAPPSGRKQETQYF.

Many counts were recorded for this clonotype. CDR3: CASRPNSNQPQHF. The CDR3 DNA is TGTGCCAGCAGACCGAATAGCAATCAGCCCCAGCATTTT. The V gene is TRBV12-3 or TRBV12-4, the J gene TRBJ1-5; no reliable D call. The length of the CDR3 is 13 residues. The V end was cut by 6 bases, the J end by 0 bases, with 6 bases between.

This clonotype was recorded once. J is TRBJ2-3 and V is TRBV2; a weak D match, TRBD2 (5 bases). The CDR3 extends over 10 amino acids. The germline CDR1 and CDR2 sequences are SNHLY and FYNNEI. V lost 11 bases to trimming and J lost 6 bases, with 9 bases between them. The CDR3 loop reads CALRRDTQYF. For the CDR3, the DNA is TGTGCCCTCAGGAGGGATACGCAGTATTTT.

In this sample, this clonotype turned up once. At one of its ends the junction is not consistent with the germline gene, which may arise from a read error. The V call is TRBV5-6, the J call TRBJ2-7; D is undetermined. CDR1 and CDR2 from the germline V gene are SGHDT and YYEEEE. There are 14 residues in the CDR3. In nucleotides, the CDR3 is TGTGCCAGCATCTTGGTAAGCGCGACCTACGAGCAGTACTTC. It is translated as CASILVSATYEQYF.

The chain has TRBV5-4 and TRBJ2-2; no firm D call. Trimming removed 6 bases from V and 6 bases from J, with 15 bases in between. The CDR3 consists of 14 residues. The V gene's germline CDR1 is SGHNT and CDR2 YYREEE (reference sequence). This CDR3 is CASNPATFPGELFF. The CDR3 bases are TGTGCCAGCAACCCAGCCACGTTCCCCGGGGAGCTGTTTTTT.

In its sample, this clonotype was seen many times. V is TRBV11-2 and J is TRBJ2-2; D ambiguous. Germline V gives CDR1 SGHAT, CDR2 FQNNGV. CDR3 size: 13 residues. The V and J ends lost 0 bases and 7 bases respectively, with 6 bases between them. CDR3 amino acids: CASSLESIGELFF. In nucleotides, the CDR3 is TGTGCCAGCAGCTTAGAAAGCATCGGGGAGCTGTTTTTT. Full variable domain (remainder filled in from reference TRBV11-2 and TRBJ2-2): EAGVAQSPRYKIIEKRQSVAFWCNPISGHATLYWYQQILGQGPKLLIQFQNNGVVDDSQLPKDRFSAERLKGVDSTLKIQPAKLEDSAVYLCASSLESIGELFFGEGSRLTVL.

Comments on this clonotype: A junction end diverges from the germline sequence, so it may reflect a read error. The chain couples TRBV12-3 or TRBV12-4 to TRBJ2-5; D is ambiguous. The CDR3 is made up of 14 amino acids. Written as DNA, the CDR3 is TGTTCCAGCAGTTTATGGCGGCAGCAAGAGACCCAGTACTTC. As protein: CSSSLWRQQETQYF.

This clonotype was found a few times. This chain connects TRBV19 to TRBJ2-1, with no clear D. The germline V gene encodes CDR1 LNHDA and CDR2 SQIVND (reference sequence). V dropped 5 bases and J dropped 3 bases, with 8 bases sitting between them. The length of the CDR3 is 13 residues. DNA of the CDR3: TGTGCCAGTAGTCGGATCGTCTACAATGAGCAGTTCTTC. The encoded protein is CASSRIVYNEQFF.

This clonotype was picked up many times. The CDR3 bases are TGTGCCAGCAGACCGACCGGGACAACCTACGAGCAGTACTTC. Its protein is CASRPTGTTYEQYF. The chain has TRBV7-9 and TRBJ2-7; TRBD1 is a possible D gene (6 bases). CDR3 size: 14 residues. Germline CDR1 SEHNR, CDR2 FQNEAQ (reference sequence). V lost 6 bases and J 2 bases, leaving 14 bases between the germline ends.

The V call is TRBV11-2, the J call TRBJ1-1; D perhaps matches TRBD1 (6 bases). The CDR3 is made up of 15 amino acids. Trimming stripped 9 bases from V and 3 bases from J, with 20 bases between. Germline CDR1 and CDR2: SGHAT and FQNNGV. CDR3 residues: CASSPGTWWDTEAFF. CDR3 coding DNA: TGTGCCAGTAGCCCCGGGACATGGTGGGACACTGAAGCTTTCTTT.

This clonotype was counted ten times or more. The chain recombines TRBV14 with TRBJ1-1; D call uncertain. Germline V lookup: CDR1 SGHDN, CDR2 FVKESK. This CDR3 has 14 residues. V was clipped by 2 bases and J by 0 bases, with 7 bases between them. CDR3 coding DNA: TGTGCCAGCAGCCAACCGGGGATGAACACTGAAGCTTTCTTT. It is translated as CASSQPGMNTEAFF.

This clonotype appeared a few times. CDR3 in amino acids: CASSGVGNIQYF. CDR3 in DNA: TGTGCCAGCAGCGGTGTCGGGAACATTCAGTACTTC. This chain connects TRBV6-6 to TRBJ2-4, with D unclear. Germline CDR1 MNHNY, CDR2 SVGAGI (reference sequence). The length of the CDR3 is 12 residues. V dropped 6 bases and J dropped 7 bases, with 10 bases sitting between them.

Details on this clonotype: The CDR3 carries no conserved terminal phenylalanine or tryptophan, so it likely arises from a read error. V and J are TRBV6-2 or TRBV6-3 and TRBJ2-3; D possibly matches TRBD1 or TRBD2 (6 bases each). Germline CDR1 is MNHEY and CDR2 is SVGEGT. The CDR3 loop spans 11 amino acids. V was pared by 7 bases and J by 12 bases, with 14 bases between. The DNA for the CDR3 is TGTGCCAGCACTTATGCGGGACACCAGTATATT. The encoded protein is CASTYAGHQYI.

As to this clonotype: A read error may account for a junction end that differs from germline. V gene TRBV29-1 combines with J gene TRBJ1-2; D is possibly TRBD1 (5 bases). Germline CDR1 is SQVTM and CDR2 is ANQGSEA. This CDR3 is built from 12 residues. CDR3 in amino acids: CSAPREGNGYTF. CDR3 nucleotide sequence: TGCAGCGCCCCCAGGGAGGGTAATGGCTACACGTTC.

The chain links TRBV13 to TRBJ2-7; unclear D gene. Germline V gene sequence: CDR1 PRHDT, CDR2 FYEKMQ (reference sequence). The ends were cut back, 7 bases at V and 3 bases at J, with 13 bases in the middle. The CDR3 is 13 residues long. The CDR3 DNA reads as TGTGCCAGCACTTCTAAGTCCCGCTACGAGCAGTACTTC. Its translation: CASTSKSRYEQYF.

On this clonotype itself: A clone one base away is much larger, so this may be a read error. This chain uses TRBV6-5 with TRBJ2-1; TRBD1 agrees at 9 bases. V shed 6 bases and J 11 bases; nucleotides not matched to a gene: 17. The germline V gene encodes CDR1 MNHEY and CDR2 SVGAGI. CDR3 size: 16 residues. CDR3 sequence (DNA): TGTGCCAGCAGCGCGCGTCACAGGGGGCGATGGAATCAGCAGTTCTTC. It yields the protein CASSARHRGRWNQQFF.

A word on this clonotype: A junction end diverges from the germline sequence, so it may reflect a read error. The genes are TRBV10-2 and TRBJ1-5, with 8 bases fitting TRBD1. Germline CDR1 WSHSY, CDR2 SAAADI. The length of the CDR3 is 16 residues. Written as DNA, the CDR3 is TGCGCCAGCAGGGCAGACAGGGGAGGCTCCCGTCAGCCCAAGCATTTT. Translating gives CASRADRGGSRQPKHF.